Each of the 13 T cell receptor beta chains below was sequenced from the same sample in a study of shared clonotypes between healthy human individuals. The table came from immunoSEQ multiplex PCR; TCRdb's copy has only in-frame clones and leaves some out. The repertoire includes more than 850,000 clones, roughly 74% of them detected once, and under 0.65% sits in the top ten. Sequencing used memory CD4+ T cells from PBMCs. The subset here: CD45RA-negative fraction. All receptors come from a man aged 18 to 29 in good health. Some clones in this sample may be carry-over from other donors' samples.

The genes are TRBV5-1 and TRBJ2-7; weak D call: TRBD1 (7 bases). CDR1 and CDR2 from the germline V gene are SGHRS and YFSETQ. Deletions cut 4 bases from V and 11 bases from J, with 25 bases between. CDR3 length: 15 residues. In nucleotides, the CDR3 is TGCGCCAGCAGCCTGGGCGGGACAGTCTCAAAAGGCGAGTACTTC. This codes for CASSLGGTVSKGEYF.

The J gene is TRBJ1-3, the V gene TRBV2, with 7 bases that match TRBD1. V lost 6 bases, J lost 2 bases, and 7 bases stayed unmatched. CDR1 is SNHLY, CDR2 FYNNEI, per germline. The CDR3 runs to 15 residues. This CDR3 is CASRLLQGAGNTIYF. Here the CDR3 DNA reads TGTGCCAGCAGACTCCTTCAGGGGGCTGGAAACACCATATATTTT. Filled out from reference TRBV2 and TRBJ1-3, the complete variable domain reads EPEVTQTPSHQVTQMGQEVILRCVPISNHLYFYWYRQILGQKVEFLVSFYNNEISEKSEIFDDQFSVERPDGSNFTLKIRSTKLEDSAMYFCASRLLQGAGNTIYFGEGSWLTVV.

This rearrangement joins TRBV9 to TRBJ2-3, with D possibly being TRBD1 (6 bases). Germline V lookup: CDR1 SGDLS, CDR2 YYNGEE. The ends were cut back, 4 bases at V and 1 base at J, with 13 bases in the middle. This CDR3 is 15 amino acids long. The CDR3 sequence is CASSPRGAGTDTQYF. The DNA of the CDR3 is TGTGCCAGCAGCCCCAGGGGCGCGGGCACAGATACGCAGTATTTT.

The chain is built from TRBV19 and TRBJ2-7, with 9 bases that match TRBD2. With 5 bases clipped from V and 6 bases from J, the junction kept 17 bases outside the gene matches. CDR1 is LNHDA and CDR2 is SQIVND in the germline V gene (reference sequence). The CDR3 totals 17 residues. The CDR3 reads CASSGWVAGAGGREQYF. CDR3 coding DNA: TGTGCCAGTAGTGGTTGGGTAGCGGGAGCCGGAGGTCGCGAGCAGTACTTC.

CDR3 sequence: CASSQWVEASGTDTQYF. The CDR3 DNA reads as TGTGCCAGCAGCCAATGGGTGGAGGCTAGCGGCACAGATACGCAGTATTTT. V is TRBV4-2 and J is TRBJ2-3, with a tentative D call TRBD2 (6 bases). The V end was cut by 2 bases, the J end by 1 base, with 16 bases between. The CDR3 consists of 17 residues. CDR1 and CDR2 (germline): LGHNA, YNFKEQ.

The chain employs TRBV7-3 and TRBJ2-7; no firm D call. The CDR3 is 14 amino acids. Trimming cost V 4 bases and J 4 bases, with 14 bases left between them. Germline V CDR1 and CDR2: SGHTA, FQGTGA. As DNA, the CDR3 is TGTGCCAGCAGCTCCCTCGGACCCCCGTACGAGCAGTACTTC. This sequence encodes CASSSLGPPYEQYF.

CDR3 nucleotides: TGCGCCAGCAGCCCCGCCCTAGCGGGAGGTAGCACAGATACGCAGTATTTT. Translated, it gives CASSPALAGGSTDTQYF. The rearrangement joins TRBV5-1 to TRBJ2-3; 11 positions agree with TRBD2. Losses at the gene ends were 4 bases for V and 0 bases for J; bases not matched to a gene: 7. The CDR3 length is 17 residues. Germline lookup yields CDR1 SGHRS and CDR2 YFSETQ.

This clone was observed a handful of times. The rearrangement joins TRBV7-3 to TRBJ1-1; tentatively, D is TRBD1 (5 bases). The CDR3 length is 13 residues. V was clipped by 4 bases and J by 4 bases, with 10 bases between them. Germline CDR1 SGHTA, CDR2 FQGTGA. The CDR3 sequence: CASSSGTGTEAFF. CDR3 bases: TGTGCCAGCAGCTCCGGGACCGGCACTGAAGCTTTCTTT.

The count of this clone is one. This sequence joins TRBV19 and TRBJ1-1; TRBD1 matches 8 bases. The length of the CDR3 is 15 residues. Unmatched junction bases numbered 8, after V lost 5 bases and J lost 3 bases. Germline V CDR1 and CDR2: LNHDA, SQIVND (reference sequence). The DNA of the CDR3 is TGTGCCAGTAGTCCTTACCTACAGGGGGACACTGAAGCTTTCTTT. Its protein product is CASSPYLQGDTEAFF.

The chain employs TRBV29-1 and TRBJ2-1, with a weak D call TRBD1 (6 bases). Germline values: CDR1 SQVTM, CDR2 ANQGSEA. V was trimmed by 7 bases and J by 6 bases, leaving 16 bases between them. The CDR3 spans 13 residues. The CDR3 spells CSAYRASPNEQFF. In nucleotides, the CDR3 is TGCAGCGCCTACAGGGCTAGCCCCAATGAGCAGTTCTTC.

This clone has only one observation. The rearrangement joins TRBV29-1 to TRBJ2-1, with D tentatively TRBD2 (6 bases). Germline V gives CDR1 SQVTM, CDR2 ANQGSEA. CDR3 size: 15 residues. V was clipped by 5 bases and J by 0 bases, with 14 bases between them. The CDR3 region is CSVYGSVRSYNEQFF. The CDR3 DNA reads as TGCAGCGTTTACGGGAGCGTTCGCTCCTACAATGAGCAGTTCTTC.

This clone has only a few counts. The chain uses TRBV19 and TRBJ1-2; D ambiguous. Trimming left V 3 bases short and J 6 bases short, with 11 bases between. The CDR3 loop spans 13 amino acids. CDR1 and CDR2 from the germline V gene are LNHDA and SQIVND (reference sequence). The DNA of the CDR3 is TGTGCCAGTAGTATGACCCGTGAGGATGGCTACACCTTC. This codes for CASSMTREDGYTF.

The V call is TRBV7-9, the J call TRBJ2-5; D is perhaps TRBD1 or TRBD2 (6 bases each). Trimming cost V 1 base and J 4 bases, with 22 bases left between them. This CDR3 has 18 amino acids. CDR1 is SEHNR and CDR2 is FQNEAQ in the germline V gene (reference sequence). CDR3 DNA sequence: TGTGCCAGCAGCTTAGTGAGAGGGGGGCGGGTTTACGGAGAGACCCAGTACTTC. Its translation: CASSLVRGGRVYGETQYF.